One and the same sample provided the 29 T cell receptor beta chains below, sequenced in a study of blood T cells in healthy people across ages. A second PCR, run for about 6 to 12 cycles, used a sample-barcoded 5' primer plus a J-beta primer mix. TCRdb recomputed calls from the 5' RACE reads with MiXCR, one row per CDR3 protein. This table holds fewer than 1,000,000 distinct CDR3 sequences, about half found once. Material for sequencing was blood. Receptor source: an older man in good health.

This clonotype was detected many times. The chain recombines TRBV7-2 with TRBJ2-7; 8 positions agree with TRBD1. V lost 6 bases and J lost 3; bases outside the gene matches: 7. CDR3 length equals 14 residues. Germline V gene lookup returns CDR1 SGHTA and CDR2 FQGNSA. The CDR3 is CASSYRDRLYEQYF. DNA for the CDR3: TGTGCCAGCAGTTACCGGGACAGGCTCTACGAGCAGTACTTC.

This clonotype was observed a handful of times. The rearrangement links TRBV20-1 to TRBJ2-7, with TRBD2 identical over 7 bases. CDR3 length: 13 residues. The germline V gene has CDR1 DFQATT and CDR2 SNEGSKA (reference sequence). J was trimmed by 1 base and V by 8 bases; bases with no gene match: 8. The CDR3 DNA sequence: TGCAGTTGTAGCGGGTTAGGGTCCTACGAGCAGTACTTC. This gives the protein CSCSGLGSYEQYF.

The chain has TRBV7-3 and TRBJ2-1, with TRBD2 identical over 8 bases. The V gene's germline CDR1 is SGHTA and CDR2 FQGTGA. The CDR3 loop spans 13 amino acids. The V gene end was trimmed by 5 bases and the J gene end by 9 bases; junction bases not matched to a gene: 6. The CDR3 nucleotides are TGTGCCAGCAGCCGCGGGACTAGAAGTGAGCAGTTCTTC. Translating it yields CASSRGTRSEQFF.

The chain couples TRBV3-1 to TRBJ1-2; 9 nucleotides align to TRBD1. The CDR3 is made up of 14 amino acids. Germline values: CDR1 LGHDT, CDR2 YNNKEL (reference sequence). Trimming at V came to 1 base and at J to 8 bases, leaving 5 bases not matched to a gene. The CDR3: CASSQAQTGGGYTF. Written as DNA, the CDR3 is TGTGCCAGCAGCCAAGCTCAAACAGGGGGCGGCTACACCTTC.

A few counts support this clonotype. V and J are TRBV5-6 and TRBJ2-5; D unresolved. CDR3 length equals 13 residues. V lost 3 bases to trimming and J lost 4 bases, with 10 bases between them. Germline CDR1 SGHDT, CDR2 YYEEEE. CDR3 coding DNA: TGTGCCAGCAGCTCAATTATTGCAGAGACCCAGTACTTC. Its protein product is CASSSIIAETQYF.

This chain links TRBV2 with TRBJ2-1, with 11 bases identical to TRBD1. CDR1 is SNHLY and CDR2 is FYNNEI in the germline V gene. The length of the CDR3 is 13 residues. V gave up 8 bases and J gave up 8 bases; unmatched junction bases: 5. CDR3 sequence reads: CASRDRGVDEQFF. Here the CDR3 DNA reads TGTGCCAGCCGGGACAGGGGGGTGGATGAGCAGTTCTTC.

The chain uses TRBV2 and TRBJ2-7; TRBD1 aligns across 12 bases. The trim removed 6 bases at V and 3 bases at J, leaving 9 bases unmatched. The V gene's germline CDR1 is SNHLY and CDR2 FYNNEI. The CDR3 length is 16 residues. CDR3 sequence (DNA): TGTGCCAGCAGGATTGGGACAGGGGGCGGATTCTACGAGCAGTACTTC. Protein product: CASRIGTGGGFYEQYF.

CDR3 residues: CASRRADRDTNQPQHF. CDR3 DNA sequence: TGTGCCAGCAGGAGAGCGGACAGGGACACCAATCAGCCCCAGCATTTT. The V gene is TRBV6-6, the J gene TRBJ1-5, with 8 bases aligning to TRBD1. Germline CDR1 is MNHNY and CDR2 is SVGAGI (reference sequence). V lost 6 bases to trimming and J lost 3 bases; unmatched junction nucleotides: 10. This CDR3 region has 16 residues.

This sequence joins TRBV12-3 or TRBV12-4 and TRBJ1-6; D is undetermined. V shed 5 bases and J shed 7 bases, with 15 bases lying between them. CDR3 length: 15 amino acids. The CDR3 spells CASSPPAGENSPLHF. CDR3 in DNA: TGTGCCAGCAGTCCTCCAGCGGGAGAAAATTCACCCCTCCACTTT.

This clonotype was observed a few times. The chain joins TRBV5-1 to TRBJ1-2; no firm D call. Trimming left V 7 bases short and J 8 bases short, with 6 bases between. The CDR3 consists of 9 residues. From germline, CDR1 is SGHRS and CDR2 YFSETQ. Here the CDR3 DNA reads TGCGCCAGCGAATGGGGCTACACCTTC. This codes for CASEWGYTF.

Worth noting for this clonotype: Compared with germline, one end of the junction differs, possibly owing to a read error. The chain recombines TRBV2 with TRBJ1-2; D unclear. CDR3 length: 14 residues. Germline-derived CDR1 and CDR2 are SNHLY and FYNNEI. This CDR3 reads CAGSVLVGIYGYTF. CDR3 bases: TGTGCCGGCAGTGTTCTGGTAGGGATCTATGGCTACACCTTC.

The chain combines TRBV7-2 with TRBJ2-1, with D hard to call. Trimming shortened V by 5 bases and J by 8 bases, and 7 bases separated the two germline ends. The CDR3 covers 11 residues. Germline V gives CDR1 SGHTA, CDR2 FQGNSA. The CDR3 DNA reads TGTGCCAGCAGCCCTTGGGATGAGCAGTTCTTC. The encoded protein is CASSPWDEQFF.

V is TRBV2 and J is TRBJ2-1; 11 bases fit TRBD2. The end of the DNA fits TRBJ2-7 better, so the J call may be wrong. CDR3 length: 14 residues. CDR1 is SNHLY, CDR2 FYNNEI, per germline. The CDR3 bases are TGTGCCAGCAAAACTAGCGGGAGAGACAATGAGCAGTACTTC. Its protein product is CASKTSGRDNEQYF.

This rearrangement joins TRBV9 to TRBJ2-1; no definite D call. Trimming removed 1 base at V and 7 bases at J, with 12 bases between. The CDR3 has 14 residues. Germline loops: CDR1 SGDLS, CDR2 YYNGEE. As DNA, the CDR3 is TGTGCCAGCAGCGTACGATCGCTTGATAATGAGCAGTTCTTC. Translated, it gives CASSVRSLDNEQFF.

This clonotype has a count of ten or more. The chain carries TRBV7-2 and TRBJ2-7, with 8 bases identical to TRBD1. J gave up 1 base and V 5 bases, and 4 bases lay outside the gene matches. In germline, CDR1 is SGHTA, CDR2 FQGNSA. There are 14 residues in the CDR3. This CDR3 is CASSPYRGSYEQYF. The CDR3 DNA follows: TGTGCCAGCAGCCCCTACAGGGGGTCCTACGAGCAGTACTTC.

J is TRBJ1-4 and V is TRBV7-9; D unresolved. V lost 1 base and J 8 bases, leaving 11 bases between the germline ends. CDR3 length equals 14 residues. CDR1 and CDR2 (germline): SEHNR, FQNEAQ (reference sequence). CDR3: CASSLEGSSEKLFF. CDR3 nucleotide sequence: TGTGCCAGCAGCTTAGAAGGTTCCAGCGAAAAACTGTTTTTT. Combining the CDR3 with reference TRBV7-9 and TRBJ1-4 gives the whole variable domain DTGVSQNPRHKITKRGQNVTFRCDPISEHNRLYWYRQTLGQGPEFLTYFQNEAQLEKSRLLSDRFSAERPKGSFSTLEIQRTEQGDSAMYLCASSLEGSSEKLFFGSGTQLSVL.

Here the CDR3 reads CASSLRGPGTGELFF. CDR3 coding DNA: TGTGCCAGCAGTTTACGGGGTCCGGGGACCGGGGAGCTGTTTTTT. The chain is built from TRBV12-3 or TRBV12-4 and TRBJ2-2; tentative D call: TRBD2 (5 bases). CDR3 length: 15 residues. V was shortened by 2 bases and J by 5 bases, with 12 bases between the two germline ends.

Details on this clonotype: One base away lies a much larger clone, so this may be a sequencing read error. The V gene is TRBV10-3, the J gene TRBJ2-7; D unresolved. The V end lost 7 bases, the J end lost 7 bases, and 20 bases lay between the germline ends. Germline V CDR1 and CDR2: ENHRY, SYGVKD. The CDR3 runs 14 residues. CDR3: CAIMKVLPSNEQYF. The CDR3 DNA is TGTGCCATCATGAAGGTACTACCCAGCAATGAGCAGTACTTC.

V gene TRBV20-1 combines with J gene TRBJ2-3; possible D gene TRBD2, 5 bases. The CDR3 is made up of 15 amino acids. Trimming took off 6 bases at V and 6 bases at J, with 22 bases between the two ends. The germline V gene has CDR1 DFQATT and CDR2 SNEGSKA (reference sequence). Written as DNA, the CDR3 is TGCAGTGCATCGGAGGTTGCTCAGAAGTTTGATACGCAGTATTTT. It codes for CSASEVAQKFDTQYF.

The chain combines TRBV27 with TRBJ2-7; the D is unclear. The CDR3 has 14 amino acids. Germline CDR1 MNHEY, CDR2 SMNVEV (reference sequence). V shed 3 bases and J shed 0 bases, with 9 bases lying between them. CDR3 nucleotides: TGTGCCAGCAGTTTTGAAGGTAGCTCCTACGAGCAGTACTTC. This gives the protein CASSFEGSSYEQYF.

This clonotype was found many times. The V gene is TRBV20-1, the J gene TRBJ2-7; 7 positions match TRBD2. Unmatched junction bases numbered 1, after V lost 3 bases and J lost 2 bases. The CDR3 has 12 amino acids. Germline-derived CDR1 and CDR2 are DFQATT and SNEGSKA (reference sequence). The chain's CDR3 is CSARGGTYEQYF. The CDR3 DNA is TGCAGTGCTAGGGGGGGGACCTACGAGCAGTACTTC.

In this sample, this clonotype turned up a few times. The J gene is TRBJ1-1, the V gene TRBV10-3, with a tentative D call TRBD1 (5 bases). With 0 bases removed from V and 4 bases from J, the gap between germline ends came to 9 bases. This CDR3 spans 14 amino acids. Germline V gene lookup returns CDR1 ENHRY and CDR2 SYGVKD. CDR3 amino acids: CAISESGGRTEAFF. CDR3 in DNA: TGTGCCATCAGTGAGTCGGGGGGTCGCACTGAAGCTTTCTTT.

The rearrangement links TRBV6-5 to TRBJ2-3; D gene uncertain. The CDR3 runs 13 residues. Germline assignment: CDR1 MNHEY and CDR2 SVGAGI. V was trimmed by 3 bases and J by 6 bases, leaving 10 bases between them. CDR3 in DNA: TGTGCCAGCAGTTATTTTGAATCGGATACGCAGTATTTT. It specifies CASSYFESDTQYF.

This clonotype was seen just once. The rearrangement links TRBV28 to TRBJ1-1; D not resolved. V was trimmed by 6 bases and J by 7 bases, leaving 9 bases between them. This CDR3 has 11 amino acids. In germline, CDR1 is MDHEN, CDR2 SYDVKM. The CDR3 sequence is CASSSTVEAFF. The CDR3 DNA reads TGTGCCAGCAGCTCGACCGTTGAAGCTTTCTTT. Using reference TRBV28 and TRBJ1-1 for the parts outside the CDR3, the full variable domain is DVKVTQSSRYLVKRTGEKVFLECVQDMDHENMFWYRQDPGLGLRLIYFSYDVKMKEKGDIPEGYSVSREKKERFSLILESASTNQTSMYLCASSSTVEAFFGQGTRLTVV.

The J gene is TRBJ2-3, the V gene TRBV20-1, with TRBD2 identical over 9 bases. The CDR3 runs 19 residues. The germline gives CDR1 DFQATT, CDR2 SNEGSKA (reference sequence). V lost 6 bases and J lost 0; bases outside the gene matches: 19. For the CDR3, the DNA is TGCAGTGCGACCACAGGGGAAGCTATAGCGGGAGAGAGCACAGATACGCAGTATTTT. It translates to CSATTGEAIAGESTDTQYF.

This clonotype was observed a handful of times. The CDR3 loop reads CASSVVAGGFNEQFF. The DNA for the CDR3 is TGTGCCAGCAGCGTAGTAGCGGGCGGGTTCAATGAGCAGTTCTTC. This sequence joins TRBV9 and TRBJ2-1; 7 bases are a match to TRBD2. V dropped 0 bases and J dropped 6; count of bases not matched to a gene: 6. The CDR3 loop spans 15 amino acids. Germline assignment: CDR1 SGDLS and CDR2 YYNGEE.

The chain has TRBV7-2 and TRBJ2-7; D possibly corresponds to TRBD2 (6 bases). Germline CDR1 and CDR2: SGHTA and FQGNSA. CDR3 length: 16 amino acids. Between the trimmed V and J ends, which lost 5 bases and 0 bases, there was a span of 17 bases. The CDR3 DNA sequence: TGTGCCAGCAGCGCACGCCCGGGACTGCCCTCCTACGAGCAGTACTTC. Translation: CASSARPGLPSYEQYF.

The CDR3 bases are TGTGCCAGCAGCGGACTAGCGGGAGAGAATGAGCAGTTCTTC. Protein sequence: CASSGLAGENEQFF. V is TRBV7-3 and J is TRBJ2-1; 13 nucleotides match TRBD2. Germline CDR1 is SGHTA and CDR2 is FQGTGA. CDR3 length equals 14 residues. J lost 7 bases, V lost 5 bases, and 2 bases had no gene match. Full variable domain (rest looked up from reference TRBV7-3 and TRBJ2-1): GAGVSQTPSNKVTEKGKYVELRCDPISGHTALYWYRQSLGQGPEFLIYFQGTGAADDSGLPNDRFFAVRPEGSVSTLKIQRTERGDSAVYLCASSGLAGENEQFFGPGTRLTVL.

The rearrangement joins TRBV29-1 to TRBJ2-7; 9 bases match TRBD2. Looked up from germline, CDR1 is SQVTM and CDR2 is ANQGSEA. The junction had 10 bases not matched to a gene; V was cut back by 8 bases and J by 2 bases. The CDR3 loop spans 14 amino acids. The CDR3 DNA follows: TGCAGCTTTAGATCGACTAGCGGTGCCTACGAGCAGTACTTC. Translated, it gives CSFRSTSGAYEQYF.